This T cell receptor beta chain was identified during a study of cytotoxic CD8 clonotypes in ibrutinib-treated CLL (dated by TCRdb to the early 2020s). Some background on the complete study: The cohort had around twelve relapsed/refractory and 15 treatment-naive patients; 17 to 18 were IGHV unmutated. On average, each sample yielded 255,043 productive templates and 94,082 productive rearrangements. Of the 86 people in the trial, about two dozen had longitudinal samples available. Cryopreserved peripheral blood mononuclear cells were collected before treatment, at response, and at either disease progression or sustained remission. Samples at response were collected after a median of about 11 months of treatment, with a range of about 6 to 36 months. All remission and progressive disease samples were collected while patients were still receiving ibrutinib. Responses were partial in roughly 24 patients and complete in 2; after median about 63 months follow-up, roughly 15 stayed in remission and about 12 progressed. The study at large found these results: Public clonotypes were rare and either contracted or stayed stable during treatment, and the rise in clonality at ibrutinib response reflected the expansion of private clonotypes. Baseline clonality exceeded that of age-matched healthy donors and correlated strongly with circulating CD8+ T-cell counts. At ibrutinib response clonality went up, during sustained remission it held steady, and at progression it dropped back toward baseline. Sampling times were not matched between sustained-remission and progressing patients, and lymph node repertoires were not studied.

The time point label here, explained by the study, means: progressive disease on ibrutinib. Approximately 2 micrograms of genomic DNA were extracted from cryopreserved PBMCs for TCR beta library preparation. High-throughput TCR beta sequencing was performed on longitudinal blood samples from CLL patients receiving ibrutinib monotherapy. Patients were enrolled in a phase 2 open-label single-center ibrutinib monotherapy trial. V gives up 2 bases and J gives up 1 base, and the segment between their germline ends measures 6 bases. The CDR3 sequence holds 13 residues, the cysteine and phenylalanine included. Kept here is only the CDR3 DNA, which spans 39 bases and is read in frame from base 1. The germline V gene specifies MGHRA as CDR1 and YSYEKL as CDR2. A MiSeq instrument was used for deep resolution sequencing, which targeted depths ranging from 1 in 1 million up to 1 in 200,000 T cells, with coverage averaging 10x for each clonotype. The immunoSEQ hsTCRB Kit was used to generate TCR beta libraries. The authors processed their data as follows. The data were analyzed with ImmunoSEQ Analyzer and ImmunoSEQ Data Assistant, and V, D and J gene assignments followed IMGT definitions. Clonality, with values ranging from 0 to 1, was calculated as one minus the normalized Shannon entropy of productive rearrangement frequencies. Only overrepresented clonotypes making up at least 0.05% of each patient's repertoire were included in the public clonotype analysis. About a dozen age-matched healthy donor repertoires from immuneACCESS served as clonality controls. The table comes from immuneACCESS by way of TCRdb, which keeps in-frame sequences with V and J called. Part of the clones is missing from these tables; in studies checked, under half for an unresolved V gene and the rest for unknown reasons. Clonal size and the V and J genes are those of that table, whereas D and trimming came from the DNA. In all, the sample holds 270,000 or so clones, and around 77% of those were seen once. Approximately 5.6% of the sample lies in the top ten.

With regard to this clone: The target of this receptor is not known. Base-call qualities are not available, and no considerably larger clone is one nucleotide away.

The chain is assembled from TRBV4-1 and TRBJ2-7; confidence is insufficient to name the D gene. The sequencing used PBMCs, collected at disease progression, from a patient treated with ibrutinib. This TCR came from a human donor with chronic lymphocytic leukemia. The encoded CDR3 is CASSQPPSYEQYF. In nucleotides, the sequence is TGCGCCAGCAGCCAACCCCCGTCCTACGAGCAGTACTTC.